This TCR beta chain originates from a study of shared clonotypes between healthy human individuals. This clone was observed at least ten times. Its matching antigen is unknown. Study outcomes and limitations: Estimated richness was generally greater in naive than memory subsets.

Per the study methods: Sequence data from immunoSEQ were junction-only and lacked quality scores; consequently, filtering differed. Repertoires were generated with immunoSEQ multiplex PCR, while TCRdb's copy carries only in-frame clones and drops some. Clone size and V and J calls were adopted from that table, with D and trimming inferred from the DNA. The profile shows 1 million to 1.3 million clones, approximately 80% of them singletons. This CDR3 comprises 10 residues. Germline-derived CDR1 and CDR2 are SGHNT and YYREEE (reference sequence). V lost 7 bases to trimming and J lost 3 bases, with 3 bases between them. Each sample came from a Caucasian adult donor living in Nashville, Tennessee.

This clonotype originated in a man between 18 and 29 years old in good health. Some clones in this sample may be carry-over from other donors' samples. V gene TRBV5-4 combines with J gene TRBJ2-3, with D unresolved. The sequenced sample consisted of memory CD4+ T cells from PBMCs. Subset specified: CD45RA-negative fraction. This CDR3 reads CASGTDTQYF. The CDR3 bases are TGTGCCAGCGGGACAGATACGCAGTATTTT.